This T cell receptor (beta chain) was profiled in a study of cytomegalovirus exposure and HLA in healthy donors. Whole-study results and caveats: TCR beta V- and J-gene trimming was later associated with a missense DCLRE1C variant. Several of the most significant clusters were apparently associated with common viral pathogens in a later analysis.

Of note for this clone: The antigen remains undetermined.

V was cut by 5 bases and J by 3 bases, with 14 bases left in between. The CDR3 has 15 amino acids. CDR1 and CDR2 from the germline V gene are MDHEN and SYDVKM. Researchers ran the PCR with 60 Vbeta and 13 Jbeta primers. Clones were sequenced by immunoSEQ multiplex PCR, and TCRdb holds only the in-frame ones, with some missing. The sample contains 100,000 or so clones, over 60% of which appear only once. V gene TRBV28 combines with J gene TRBJ2-1; TRBD1 is a possible D gene (6 bases). Sequenced input: PBMCs. This TCR was sampled from a man aged 35-49 years in good health and CMV-seropositive. In DNA, the CDR3 is TGTGCCAGCAGTGTGAACAGGGTTAGCTACAATGAGCAGTTCTTC. It translates to CASSVNRVSYNEQFF.